This record looks at one T cell receptor (beta chain) sequence and its context. The antigen remains undetermined. This sample stems from a study of T cells in Graves' hyperthyroidism and ophthalmopathy. RNA transcripts yielded amplified TCR beta CDR3 regions. TCR CDR3 underwent first-round RT-PCR with the HTBI primer set. TCRdb reanalysed the multiplex PCR reads using MiXCR and keeps one entry per CDR3 protein. The sample includes approximately 520,000 distinct CDR3 sequences, less than 25% seen only once; the top ten take about 11%. Overall study results and limits: From stable hyperthyroidism, ophthalmopathy was set apart by a 13 V-J model.

The CDR3 runs 15 residues. Germline lookup yields CDR1 SGHRS and CDR2 YFSETQ. J was trimmed by 4 bases and V by 5 bases; bases with no gene match: 11. This TCR derives from a woman aged 30 to 39 with Graves' ophthalmopathy. The specimen sequenced was blood. J is TRBJ1-2 and V is TRBV5-1, with 7 nucleotides matching TRBD1. The CDR3 region is CASRMEGGAGYGYTF. CDR3 coding DNA: TGCGCCAGCAGGATGGAAGGGGGCGCGGGCTATGGCTACACCTTC.